The rows below give T cell receptor beta chains drawn from one sample of a study of shared clonotypes between healthy human individuals. Measured with immunoSEQ multiplex PCR; TCRdb has only the in-frame clones, and not every one. The table includes over 2 million clones, 80% to 95% detected once. Sequencing used naive CD4+ T cells from PBMCs. These receptors were taken from a man between 18 and 35 years old in good health. Some clones in this sample may be carry-over from other donors' samples. The CDR3 runs from the conserved cysteine through the conserved F or W. The D gene is left open where the match is weak. The size of a clone is reported for some rows only, either as once, few or many, or as a class for expanded clones.

clone_size: .; j_call: TRBJ1-3; d_call: .; v_call: TRBV2; cdr3_aa: CASSDRGIGNTIYF; cdr3_nt: TGTGCCAGCAGTGACAGGGGAATAGGAAACACCATATATTTT
clone_size: .; j_call: TRBJ1-4; d_call: .; v_call: TRBV28; cdr3_aa: CASNRSDRTREKLFF; cdr3_nt: TGTGCCAGCAACCGATCCGACAGAACTAGGGAAAAACTGTTTTTT
clone_size: .; j_call: TRBJ2-1; d_call: .; v_call: TRBV4-2; cdr3_aa: CASSQVSHNEQFF; cdr3_nt: TGTGCCAGCAGCCAAGTTTCACACAATGAGCAGTTCTTC
clone_size: .; j_call: TRBJ2-6; d_call: .; v_call: TRBV6-5; cdr3_aa: CASSYGQSSGANVLTF; cdr3_nt: TGTGCCAGCAGTTACGGACAGAGCTCTGGGGCCAACGTCCTGACTTTC
clone_size: .; j_call: TRBJ1-2; d_call: .; v_call: TRBV27; cdr3_aa: CASSRGGANYGYTF; cdr3_nt: TGTGCCAGCAGCCGAGGGGGAGCTAACTATGGCTACACCTTC
clone_size: .; j_call: TRBJ2-7; d_call: .; v_call: TRBV5-1; cdr3_aa: CASSLAGPREGYEQYF; cdr3_nt: TGCGCCAGCAGCTTGGCTGGGCCCCGCGAGGGCTACGAGCAGTACTTC
clone_size: .; j_call: TRBJ2-2; d_call: .; v_call: TRBV6-6; cdr3_aa: CASSYQKGGTGELFF; cdr3_nt: TGTGCCAGCAGTTACCAGAAGGGTGGCACCGGGGAGCTGTTTTTT
clone_size: .; j_call: TRBJ2-3; d_call: .; v_call: TRBV6-1; cdr3_aa: CASSEWGGVDTDTQYF; cdr3_nt: TGTGCCAGCAGTGAATGGGGGGGCGTGGACACAGATACGCAGTATTTT
clone_size: .; j_call: TRBJ1-1; d_call: TRBD1; v_call: TRBV6-5; cdr3_aa: CASRPTGVSNTEAFF; cdr3_nt: TGTGCCAGCAGACCGACAGGGGTCTCGAACACTGAAGCTTTCTTT
clone_size: .; j_call: TRBJ2-1; d_call: TRBD1; v_call: TRBV5-1; cdr3_aa: CASSSDTTGTGGWQFF; cdr3_nt: TGCGCCAGCAGCTCGGATACTACCGGGACAGGGGGTTGGCAGTTCTTC
clone_size: .; j_call: TRBJ2-1; d_call: TRBD2; v_call: TRBV28; cdr3_aa: CASRLAGGSNEQFF; cdr3_nt: TGTGCCTCACGACTAGCGGGAGGATCGAATGAGCAGTTCTTC
clone_size: .; j_call: TRBJ2-5; d_call: TRBD2; v_call: TRBV13; cdr3_aa: CASSLGGRGSQYF; cdr3_nt: TGTGCCAGCAGCTTAGGCGGGAGGGGGTCCCAGTACTTC
clone_size: .; j_call: TRBJ2-1; d_call: .; v_call: TRBV19; cdr3_aa: CASSNSFNEQFF; cdr3_nt: TGTGCCAGTAGTAATAGCTTTAATGAGCAGTTCTTC
clone_size: .; j_call: TRBJ2-2; d_call: .; v_call: TRBV7-2; cdr3_aa: CASSAANTGELFF; cdr3_nt: TGTGCCAGCAGTGCCGCTAACACCGGGGAGCTGTTTTTT
clone_size: .; j_call: TRBJ2-3; d_call: TRBD2; v_call: TRBV2; cdr3_aa: CASSDGTSGVSDTQYF; cdr3_nt: TGTGCCAGCAGTGACGGGACTAGCGGGGTATCAGATACGCAGTATTTT
clone_size: .; j_call: TRBJ1-5; d_call: TRBD1; v_call: TRBV27; cdr3_aa: CASSDRGNQPQHF; cdr3_nt: TGTGCCAGCAGTGACAGGGGCAATCAGCCCCAGCATTTT
clone_size: .; j_call: TRBJ1-4; d_call: TRBD1; v_call: TRBV2; cdr3_aa: CASRLTRDRGEKLFF; cdr3_nt: TGTGCCAGCAGACTAACGCGGGACAGGGGAGAAAAACTGTTTTTT
clone_size: .; j_call: TRBJ2-7; d_call: TRBD2; v_call: TRBV19; cdr3_aa: CASSLPGGSYEQYF; cdr3_nt: TGTGCCAGTAGTCTCCCGGGGGGCTCCTACGAGCAGTACTTC
clone_size: .; j_call: TRBJ2-7; d_call: TRBD1; v_call: TRBV11-2; cdr3_aa: CASSFTTGESYEQYF; cdr3_nt: TGTGCCAGCAGCTTCACGACAGGGGAGTCCTACGAGCAGTACTTC
clone_size: .; j_call: TRBJ2-4; d_call: .; v_call: TRBV7-3; cdr3_aa: CASSLNSAGGSIQYF; cdr3_nt: TGTGCCAGCAGCTTAAATTCGGCTGGGGGTAGCATTCAGTACTTC
clone_size: .; j_call: TRBJ1-1; d_call: .; v_call: TRBV7-9; cdr3_aa: CASSLKGSDTEAFF; cdr3_nt: TGTGCCAGCAGCTTAAAGGGGAGTGACACTGAAGCTTTCTTT
clone_size: .; j_call: TRBJ1-5; d_call: .; v_call: TRBV5-5; cdr3_aa: CASRPGAGEDQPQHF; cdr3_nt: TGTGCCAGCAGGCCCGGGGCAGGGGAAGACCAGCCCCAGCATTTT
clone_size: .; j_call: TRBJ1-2; d_call: TRBD1; v_call: TRBV4-3; cdr3_aa: CASSPRDRGDGYTF; cdr3_nt: TGCGCCAGCAGCCCCCGGGACAGGGGTGATGGCTACACCTTC
clone_size: .; j_call: TRBJ1-3; d_call: TRBD1; v_call: TRBV5-1; cdr3_aa: CASSGGTVDSGNTIYF; cdr3_nt: TGCGCCAGCAGCGGGGGGACAGTCGACTCTGGAAACACCATATATTTT
clone_size: once; j_call: TRBJ2-7; d_call: TRBD2; v_call: TRBV5-1; cdr3_aa: CASSLWTSGTTYEQYF; cdr3_nt: TGCGCCAGCAGCTTATGGACTAGCGGTACCACCTACGAGCAGTACTTC
clone_size: .; j_call: TRBJ2-5; d_call: TRBD2; v_call: TRBV27; cdr3_aa: CASGLAATKETQYF; cdr3_nt: TGTGCCAGCGGTCTAGCGGCTACTAAAGAGACCCAGTACTTC
clone_size: .; j_call: TRBJ2-1; d_call: TRBD2; v_call: TRBV9; cdr3_aa: CASSVLAGTYNEQFF; cdr3_nt: TGTGCCAGCAGCGTACTAGCGGGAACGTACAATGAGCAGTTCTTC
clone_size: .; j_call: TRBJ2-7; d_call: .; v_call: TRBV30; cdr3_aa: CAWSLGRGPYEQYF; cdr3_nt: TGTGCCTGGAGTCTGGGACGGGGACCCTACGAGCAGTACTTC
clone_size: .; j_call: TRBJ2-1; d_call: .; v_call: TRBV7-2; cdr3_aa: CASSLGGRKQFF; cdr3_nt: TGTGCCAGCAGCTTAGGGGGACGCAAGCAGTTCTTC
clone_size: .; j_call: TRBJ2-1; d_call: TRBD1; v_call: TRBV28; cdr3_aa: CASSLFQGDNEQFF; cdr3_nt: TGTGCCAGCAGTTTGTTCCAGGGGGACAATGAGCAGTTCTTC
clone_size: .; j_call: TRBJ2-2; d_call: .; v_call: TRBV27; cdr3_aa: CASRSRDLNTGELFF; cdr3_nt: TGTGCCAGCAGGTCAAGGGACCTAAACACCGGGGAGCTGTTTTTT
clone_size: few; j_call: TRBJ1-5; d_call: .; v_call: TRBV2; cdr3_aa: CASSDRVGGQPQHF; cdr3_nt: TGTGCCAGCAGTGACAGGGTTGGAGGTCAGCCCCAGCATTTT
clone_size: .; j_call: TRBJ2-6; d_call: .; v_call: TRBV5-8; cdr3_aa: CASPTVWAPGANVLTF; cdr3_nt: TGTGCCAGTCCGACGGTCTGGGCTCCTGGGGCCAACGTCCTGACTTTC
clone_size: .; j_call: TRBJ2-5; d_call: TRBD2; v_call: TRBV7-2; cdr3_aa: CASSLAQTGGPGATQYF; cdr3_nt: TGTGCCAGCAGCTTAGCGCAAACGGGAGGGCCCGGGGCGACCCAGTACTTC
clone_size: .; j_call: TRBJ2-5; d_call: .; v_call: TRBV6-6; cdr3_aa: CASTGASQGRQQYF; cdr3_nt: TGTGCCAGCACGGGCGCGTCACAGGGGAGGCAGCAGTACTTC
clone_size: .; j_call: TRBJ2-2; d_call: .; v_call: TRBV5-4; cdr3_aa: CASSRGTAGTGELFF; cdr3_nt: TGTGCCAGCAGCCGGGGGACAGCTGGCACCGGGGAGCTGTTTTTT
clone_size: .; j_call: TRBJ2-7; d_call: TRBD1; v_call: TRBV5-1; cdr3_aa: CASSMDRGYEQYF; cdr3_nt: TGCGCCAGCAGCATGGACAGGGGTTACGAGCAGTACTTC
clone_size: .; j_call: TRBJ2-3; d_call: .; v_call: TRBV11-2; cdr3_aa: CASSLGVGSHSTDTQYF; cdr3_nt: TGTGCCAGCAGCTTAGGGGTCGGTTCTCATAGCACAGATACGCAGTATTTT
clone_size: .; j_call: TRBJ2-1; d_call: .; v_call: TRBV28; cdr3_aa: CASSGPLGSYNEQFF; cdr3_nt: TGTGCCAGCAGTGGGCCTTTGGGGTCCTACAATGAGCAGTTCTTC
clone_size: .; j_call: TRBJ2-7; d_call: .; v_call: TRBV7-3; cdr3_aa: CASSPSFNSHEQYF; cdr3_nt: TGTGCCAGCAGCCCATCGTTCAACTCCCACGAGCAGTACTTC